This entry lists 25 T cell receptor beta chains sequenced from one sample in a study of PD-1 blockade in mismatch repair-deficient tumors. The protocol was immunoSEQ multiplex PCR, while the TCRdb copy is restricted to in-frame clones and leaves out a portion. The sample contains 130,000 or so clones, 86% of which appear only once. Sequenced material: peripheral blood, taken 44 weeks after starting pembrolizumab. Receptors were obtained from an adult with mismatch repair-deficient cancer.

The rearrangement uses TRBV2 and TRBJ2-7, with 7 bases lining up with TRBD1. This CDR3 spans 13 amino acids. Germline values: CDR1 SNHLY, CDR2 FYNNEI. V shed 7 bases and J 0 bases; nucleotides not matched to a gene: 3. Written as DNA, the CDR3 is TGTGCCAGCAACGGACAGGTCTCCTACGAGCAGTACTTC. This encodes CASNGQVSYEQYF.

This clone has only a few counts. This chain uses TRBV28 with TRBJ2-7; D is uncertain. CDR1 MDHEN and CDR2 SYDVKM come from the germline V gene. This CDR3 comprises 14 residues. Trimming took off 4 bases at V and 4 bases at J, with 14 bases between the two ends. In nucleotides, the CDR3 is TGTGCCAGCAGTTCCCCCGGACGGAGATACGAGCAGTACTTC. Protein product: CASSSPGRRYEQYF.

V gene TRBV19 combines with J gene TRBJ2-3, with a tentative D call TRBD2 (7 bases). The CDR3 extends over 14 amino acids. V was pared by 3 bases and J by 6 bases, with 13 bases between. The V gene's germline CDR1 is LNHDA and CDR2 SQIVND (reference sequence). The CDR3 spells CASSMVGGRDTQYF. The CDR3, as DNA: TGTGCCAGTAGTATGGTGGGGGGGCGGGATACGCAGTATTTT.

This chain connects TRBV29-1 to TRBJ1-2, with D perhaps matching TRBD1 (5 bases). Germline V gene lookup returns CDR1 SQVTM and CDR2 ANQGSEA. The CDR3 covers 13 residues. V was cut by 3 bases and J by 3 bases, with 11 bases left in between. The CDR3 nucleotides read TGCAGCGTTGATGTGGGGGGGGACTATGGCTACACCTTC. Its protein is CSVDVGGDYGYTF. Filled out from reference TRBV29-1 and TRBJ1-2, the complete variable domain reads SAVISQKPSRDICQRGTSLTIQCQVDSQVTMMFWYRQQPGQSLTLIATANQGSEATYESGFVIDKFPISRPNLTFSTLTVSNMSPEDSSIYLCSVDVGGDYGYTFGSGTRLTVV.

The CDR3 region is CASSDRETDTQYF. The CDR3 nucleotides read TGTGCCAGCTCGGACAGGGAAACAGATACGCAGTATTTT. The gene calls are TRBV6-4 and TRBJ2-3; the match to TRBD1 covers 8 bases. V shed 8 bases, J shed 3 bases, and the junction held 4 bases outside the gene matches. The CDR3 totals 13 residues. The V gene's germline CDR1 is MRHNA and CDR2 SNTAGT.

The CDR3 loop reads CASSHTPWSKRGNQTDTQYF. The CDR3, as DNA: TGCGCCAGCAGCCATACCCCCTGGTCCAAGCGGGGAAATCAGACAGATACGCAGTATTTT. The chain is built from TRBV4-3 and TRBJ2-3, with 7 bases lining up with TRBD2. Trimming at V came to 3 bases and at J to 3 bases, leaving 21 bases not matched to a gene. The CDR3 length is 20 residues. In germline, CDR1 is LGHNA, CDR2 YSLEER.

The chain uses TRBV6-5 and TRBJ2-1; D gene uncertain. The CDR3 sequence is 13 residues long. The germline V gene has CDR1 MNHEY and CDR2 SVGAGI. V was trimmed by 0 bases and J by 8 bases, leaving 8 bases between them. This CDR3 reads CASSYSAVHEQFF. The CDR3 nucleotides read TGTGCCAGCAGTTACTCGGCAGTCCATGAGCAGTTCTTC.

The chain joins TRBV11-3 to TRBJ2-6; 7 nucleotides line up with TRBD2. The V gene end was trimmed by 5 bases and the J gene end by 0 bases; junction bases not matched to a gene: 16. The CDR3 is 20 residues long. The germline V gene encodes CDR1 SGHNT and CDR2 YENEEA. DNA for the CDR3: TGTGCCAGCAGCACAAAAACTCTAGCGGAAACTTTCTCTGGGGCCAACGTCCTGACTTTC. This codes for CASSTKTLAETFSGANVLTF. Supplemented by reference TRBV11-3 and TRBJ2-6, the full variable domain reads EAGVVQSPRYKIIEKKQPVAFWCNPISGHNTLYWYLQNLGQGPELLIRYENEEAVDDSQLPKDRFSAERLKGVDSTLKIQPAELGDSAVYLCASSTKTLAETFSGANVLTFGAGSRLTVL.

This clone occurred once. The CDR3 region has the DNA TGTGCCACCAGCTCGCGTCGCACAGATACGCAGTATTTT. Protein product: CATSSRRTDTQYF. The chain employs TRBV15 and TRBJ2-3; D gene ambiguous. The CDR3 contains 13 residues. Germline V CDR1 and CDR2: LNHNV, YYDKDF (reference sequence). V shed 5 bases and J shed 1 base, with 7 bases lying between them.

The chain employs TRBV7-6 and TRBJ1-1; D uncertain. The CDR3 is 11 residues long. With 10 bases removed from V and 4 bases from J, the gap between germline ends came to 10 bases. CDR1 is SGHVS, CDR2 FNYEAQ, per germline. CDR3 DNA: TGTGCCACGGGGATCGGCACTGAAGCTTTCTTT. Its protein product is CATGIGTEAFF. The full variable domain, its missing parts supplied by reference TRBV7-6 and TRBJ1-1, is GAGVSQSPRYKVTKRGQDVALRCDPISGHVSLYWYRQALGQGPEFLTYFNYEAQQDKSGLPNDRFSAERPEGSISTLTIQRTEQRDSAMYRCATGIGTEAFFGQGTRLTVV.

This rearrangement joins TRBV6-1 to TRBJ1-2; D gene uncertain. Per germline, CDR1 MNHNS and CDR2 SASEGT. V dropped 6 bases and J dropped 0 bases, with 11 bases sitting between them. There are 14 residues in the CDR3. The DNA of the CDR3 is TGTGCCAGCAGACCTACCAGAGCTAACTATGGCTACACCTTC. It translates to CASRPTRANYGYTF.

This chain joins TRBV4-1 and TRBJ2-7; TRBD2 matches at 7 bases. Germline values: CDR1 MGHRA, CDR2 YSYEKL. Losses at the gene ends were 2 bases for V and 5 bases for J; bases not matched to a gene: 21. CDR3 length: 19 amino acids. The CDR3 DNA sequence: TGCGCCAGCAGCCAAAGAGTTACGGAGTGGGAGGGCCCTGTGGACGAGCAGTACTTC. Translated, it gives CASSQRVTEWEGPVDEQYF.

This chain connects TRBV7-9 to TRBJ2-5, with TRBD2 identical over 7 bases. Germline lookup yields CDR1 SEHNR and CDR2 FQNEAQ (reference sequence). The CDR3 covers 15 residues. The V and J ends lost 5 bases and 2 bases, in that order; junction bases with no gene match: 8. CDR3 protein: CASSQRDYAQETQYF. As DNA, the CDR3 is TGTGCCAGCAGCCAGCGGGACTACGCACAAGAGACCCAGTACTTC.

This rearrangement joins TRBV7-9 to TRBJ1-1; D gene ambiguous. The CDR3 has 13 residues. V was trimmed by 1 base and J by 7 bases, leaving 10 bases between them. Germline loops: CDR1 SEHNR, CDR2 FQNEAQ (reference sequence). The CDR3 DNA sequence: TGTGCCAGCAGCTTAGTACGTTCGATTGAAGCTTTCTTT. Protein: CASSLVRSIEAFF.

This chain uses TRBV28 with TRBJ2-2; a weak D match, TRBD2 (5 bases). The CDR3 has 15 amino acids. The ends were cut back, 2 bases at V and 0 bases at J, with 7 bases in the middle. Germline V CDR1 and CDR2: MDHEN, SYDVKM. CDR3 in amino acids: CASSLQRPNTGELFF. In nucleotides, the CDR3 is TGTGCCAGCAGTTTACAGCGGCCGAACACCGGGGAGCTGTTTTTT.

The V and J genes are TRBV6-1 and TRBJ2-1, with D perhaps matching TRBD1 (6 bases). The CDR3 spans 13 residues. Germline V CDR1 and CDR2: MNHNS, SASEGT. The V end was cut by 2 bases, the J end by 11 bases, with 13 bases between. The CDR3 region is CASSEPPQGKQFF. DNA of the CDR3: TGTGCCAGCAGTGAACCCCCTCAGGGGAAGCAGTTCTTC.

This clone was found a few times. The V gene is TRBV13, the J gene TRBJ2-7; 10 bases map to TRBD2. The CDR3 covers 13 residues. J gave up 7 bases and V 5 bases, and 5 bases lay outside the gene matches. Germline loops: CDR1 PRHDT, CDR2 FYEKMQ (reference sequence). CDR3 nucleotides: TGTGCCAGCAGCGGTAGCGGGAGGCCGGAGCAGTACTTC. It codes for CASSGSGRPEQYF.

This sequence joins TRBV4-3 and TRBJ2-7; the D gene is possibly TRBD2 (6 bases). Trimming left V 0 bases short and J 3 bases short, with 15 bases between. Germline V CDR1 and CDR2: LGHNA, YSLEER. The CDR3 spans 16 residues. The DNA of the CDR3 is TGCGCCAGCAGCCAAGATTACAGTGGGGGGATCTACGAGCAGTACTTC. As protein: CASSQDYSGGIYEQYF.

The chain links TRBV28 to TRBJ2-2, with D tentatively TRBD1 (5 bases). V lost 3 bases and J 1 base, leaving 6 bases between the germline ends. Germline V gives CDR1 MDHEN, CDR2 SYDVKM. The CDR3 is 14 residues long. In DNA form, the CDR3 reads TGTGCCAGCAGTTTTCAGGGGAACACCGGGGAGCTGTTTTTT. It encodes CASSFQGNTGELFF. The whole variable domain, remainder taken from reference TRBV28 and TRBJ2-2, is DVKVTQSSRYLVKRTGEKVFLECVQDMDHENMFWYRQDPGLGLRLIYFSYDVKMKEKGDIPEGYSVSREKKERFSLILESASTNQTSMYLCASSFQGNTGELFFGEGSRLTVL.

V usage is TRBV15 and J usage is TRBJ2-2, with a possible D match to TRBD1 (5 bases). The CDR3 spans 15 residues. V lost 1 base and J lost 2, with 8 bases in between. Germline CDR1 and CDR2: LNHNV and YYDKDF (reference sequence). This CDR3 is CATSRAGHNTGELFF. CDR3 DNA sequence: TGTGCCACCAGCAGAGCAGGACACAACACCGGGGAGCTGTTTTTT. Full variable domain (missing parts from reference TRBV15 and TRBJ2-2): DAMVIQNPRYQVTQFGKPVTLSCSQTLNHNVMYWYQQKSSQAPKLLFHYYDKDFNNEADTPDNFQSRRPNTSFCFLDIRSPGLGDTAMYLCATSRAGHNTGELFFGEGSRLTVL.

This clone was recorded once. The V gene is TRBV7-2, the J gene TRBJ1-5; D may be TRBD1 (6 bases). Per germline, CDR1 SGHTA and CDR2 FQGNSA. The CDR3 is 13 amino acids. CDR3 in amino acids: CASARDNNQPQHF. In nucleotides, the CDR3 is TGTGCGTCTGCCCGGGACAACAATCAGCCCCAGCATTTT.

The chain uses TRBV5-1 and TRBJ2-7; D gene ambiguous. This CDR3 contains 14 residues. Germline V gives CDR1 SGHRS, CDR2 YFSETQ. V was cut by 0 bases and J by 0 bases, with 7 bases left in between. The CDR3 spells CASSLGTSSYEQYF. CDR3 bases: TGCGCCAGCAGCTTGGGCACGAGCTCCTACGAGCAGTACTTC.

This clone was recorded only once. This chain's CDR3 is CASSSYPNPDRVNQPQHF. In DNA form, the CDR3 reads TGTGCCAGCAGCTCCTACCCGAACCCCGACAGAGTCAATCAGCCCCAGCATTTT. The gene calls are TRBV5-5 and TRBJ1-5; D is perhaps TRBD1 (5 bases). CDR3 length: 18 residues. The ends were cut back, 3 bases at V and 3 bases at J, with 22 bases in the middle. Germline lookup yields CDR1 SGHKS and CDR2 YYEKEE (reference sequence).

The chain combines TRBV25-1 with TRBJ1-1; 11 nucleotides align to TRBD1. With 8 bases clipped from V and 5 bases from J, the junction kept 4 bases outside the gene matches. This CDR3 is built from 13 residues. Germline V gene sequence: CDR1 MGHDK, CDR2 SYGVNS. CDR3 in DNA: TGTGCCAGCGAGGGACAGGGGGGAACTGAAGCTTTCTTT. Its protein product is CASEGQGGTEAFF.

This clone was found a few times. This sequence joins TRBV6-5 and TRBJ1-1; possible D gene TRBD1, 5 bases. This CDR3 region has 13 residues. Looked up from germline, CDR1 is MNHEY and CDR2 is SVGAGI. V gave up 4 bases and J gave up 4 bases, with 10 bases separating them. Written as DNA, the CDR3 is TGTGCCAGCAGTTGGGACGTGGGCACTGAAGCTTTCTTT. Translating it yields CASSWDVGTEAFF.